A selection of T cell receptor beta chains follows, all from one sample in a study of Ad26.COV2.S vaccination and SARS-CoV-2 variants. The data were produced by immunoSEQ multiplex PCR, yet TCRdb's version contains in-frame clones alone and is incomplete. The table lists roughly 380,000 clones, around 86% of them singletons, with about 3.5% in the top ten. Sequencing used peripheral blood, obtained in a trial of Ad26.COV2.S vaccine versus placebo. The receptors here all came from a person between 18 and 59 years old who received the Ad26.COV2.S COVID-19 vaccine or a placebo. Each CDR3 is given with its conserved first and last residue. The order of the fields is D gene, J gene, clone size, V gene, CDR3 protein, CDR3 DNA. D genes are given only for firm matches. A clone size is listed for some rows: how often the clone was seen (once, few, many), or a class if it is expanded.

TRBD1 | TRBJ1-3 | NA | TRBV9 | CASSAGTGSGNTIYF | TGTGCCAGCAGCGCCGGGACAGGCTCTGGAAACACCATATATTTT
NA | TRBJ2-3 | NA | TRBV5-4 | CASSLWGGYSTDTQYF | TGTGCCAGCAGCTTGTGGGGGGGCTATAGCACAGATACGCAGTATTTT
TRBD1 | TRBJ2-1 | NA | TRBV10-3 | CAISEFLGQGIYNEQFF | TGTGCCATCAGTGAGTTTTTGGGACAGGGGATCTACAATGAGCAGTTCTTC
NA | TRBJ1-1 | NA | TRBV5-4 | CASSLQVLNTEAFF | TGTGCCAGCAGCTTGCAAGTACTTAACACTGAAGCTTTCTTT
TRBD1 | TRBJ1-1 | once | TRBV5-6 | CASSPFFSRGQNTEAFF | TGTGCCAGCAGCCCCTTTTTCTCCAGGGGGCAGAACACTGAAGCTTTCTTT
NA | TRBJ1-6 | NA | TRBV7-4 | CASSLVEGRASSYNSPLHF | TGTGCCAGCAGCTTAGTGGAGGGTAGGGCTAGCTCCTATAATTCACCCCTCCACTTT
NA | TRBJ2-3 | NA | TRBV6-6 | CASTAAVPATDTQYF | TGTGCCAGCACGGCCGCGGTTCCCGCCACAGATACGCAGTATTTT
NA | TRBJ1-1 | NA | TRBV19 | CASSQNTEAFF | TGTGCCAGTTCCCAGAACACTGAAGCTTTCTTT
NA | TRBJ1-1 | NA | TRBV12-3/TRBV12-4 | CASSFKVGTEAFF | TGTGCCAGCAGTTTCAAGGTCGGGACTGAAGCTTTCTTT
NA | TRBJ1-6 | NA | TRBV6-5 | CASGRGLSYNSPLHF | TGTGCCAGCGGTCGAGGGTTATCCTATAATTCACCCCTCCACTTT
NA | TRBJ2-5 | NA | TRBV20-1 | CSAREIGTQYF | TGCAGTGCTAGAGAAATCGGGACCCAGTACTTC
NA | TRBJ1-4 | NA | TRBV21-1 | CASGGQQEKLFF | TGTGCCAGCGGAGGGCAGCAAGAAAAACTGTTTTTT
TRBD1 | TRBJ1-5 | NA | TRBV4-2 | CASSREGAAYQPQHF | TGTGCCAGCAGCCGAGAGGGGGCAGCTTATCAGCCCCAGCATTTT
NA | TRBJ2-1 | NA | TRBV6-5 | CASRQGYNEQFF | TGTGCCAGCAGACAGGGATACAATGAGCAGTTCTTC